The clone carrying this TCR beta chain was counted ten times or more. The antigen remains undetermined. This CDR3 is 14 amino acids long. Trimming shortened V by 5 bases and J by 9 bases, and 17 bases separated the two germline ends. Germline loops: CDR1 MNHNS, CDR2 SASEGT. This record belongs to a study of T cells in Graves' hyperthyroidism and ophthalmopathy. General study points: Stable hyperthyroidism was told apart from ophthalmopathy by a model built on 13 V-J features.

Using RNA transcripts as the source, TCR beta CDR3 regions were amplified. The TCR CDR3 was amplified in a first-round RT-PCR using the HTBI primer set. One entry per CDR3 protein results from TCRdb running MiXCR on the multiplex PCR reads. The data contain about 720,000 distinct CDR3 sequences, roughly 15% of them singletons. The source of the PBMCs was less than 12 ml of fresh peripheral blood. The chain recombines TRBV6-1 with TRBJ1-5, with TRBD1 as a possible D gene (5 bases). The TCR comes from a man between 18 and 29 years old with Graves' hyperthyroidism. Sample: blood. The CDR3 loop is CASSPRDGGWPQHF. For the CDR3, the DNA is TGTGCCAGCAGTCCCCGGGACGGGGGGTGGCCCCAGCATTTT.